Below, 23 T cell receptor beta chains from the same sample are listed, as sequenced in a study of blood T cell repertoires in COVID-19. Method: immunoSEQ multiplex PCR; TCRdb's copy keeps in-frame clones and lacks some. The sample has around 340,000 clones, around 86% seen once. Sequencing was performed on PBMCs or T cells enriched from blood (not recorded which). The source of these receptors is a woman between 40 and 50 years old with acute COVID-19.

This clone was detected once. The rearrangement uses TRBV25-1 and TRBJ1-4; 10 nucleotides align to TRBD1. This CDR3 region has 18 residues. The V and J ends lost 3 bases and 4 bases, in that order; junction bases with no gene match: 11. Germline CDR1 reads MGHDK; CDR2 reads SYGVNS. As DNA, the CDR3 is TGTGCCAGCAGTGATCCCGGGACAGGGGAGGTTTATAATGAAAAACTGTTTTTT. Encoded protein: CASSDPGTGEVYNEKLFF.

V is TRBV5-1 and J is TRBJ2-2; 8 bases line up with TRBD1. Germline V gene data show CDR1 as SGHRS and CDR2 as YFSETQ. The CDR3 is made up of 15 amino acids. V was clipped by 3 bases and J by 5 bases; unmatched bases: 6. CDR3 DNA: TGCGCCAGCAGCTCGCAGGGGGCGTGGACCGGGGAGCTGTTTTTT. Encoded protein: CASSSQGAWTGELFF.

This chain's CDR3 is CASSSLGGGWSEQFF. CDR3 DNA: TGTGCCAGCAGCTCTTTGGGGGGGGGCTGGAGTGAGCAGTTCTTC. This sequence joins TRBV6-4 and TRBJ2-1; D may be TRBD2 (7 bases). The CDR3 extends over 15 amino acids. V gave up 6 bases and J gave up 9 bases, with 21 bases separating them. CDR1 is MRHNA and CDR2 is SNTAGT in the germline V gene.

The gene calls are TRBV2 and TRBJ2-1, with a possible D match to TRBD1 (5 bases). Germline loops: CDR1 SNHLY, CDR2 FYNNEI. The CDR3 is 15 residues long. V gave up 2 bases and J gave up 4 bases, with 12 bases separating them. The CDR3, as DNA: TGTGCCAGCAGTGAATGGGGCGGAGATTACAATGAGCAGTTCTTC. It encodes CASSEWGGDYNEQFF.

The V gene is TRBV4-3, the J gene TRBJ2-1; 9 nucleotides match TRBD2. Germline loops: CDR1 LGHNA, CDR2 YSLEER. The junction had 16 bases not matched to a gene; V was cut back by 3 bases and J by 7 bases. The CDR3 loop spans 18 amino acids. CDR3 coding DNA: TGCGCCAGCAGCCATTACACCCTCGGACTAGCGATGGGTAATGAGCAGTTCTTC. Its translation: CASSHYTLGLAMGNEQFF.

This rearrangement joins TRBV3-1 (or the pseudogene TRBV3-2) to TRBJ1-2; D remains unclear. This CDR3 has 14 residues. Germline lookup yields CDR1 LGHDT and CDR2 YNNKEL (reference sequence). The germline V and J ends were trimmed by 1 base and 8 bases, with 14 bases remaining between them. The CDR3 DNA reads TGTGCCAGCAGCCAAGGGGCACAGACCAGGGGCTACACCTTC. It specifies CASSQGAQTRGYTF.

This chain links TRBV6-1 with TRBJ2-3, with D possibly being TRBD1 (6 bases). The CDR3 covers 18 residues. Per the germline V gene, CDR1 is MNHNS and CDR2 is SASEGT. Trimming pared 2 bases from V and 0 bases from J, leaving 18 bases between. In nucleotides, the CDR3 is TGTGCCAGCAGTGAACCCCCTACCCGGACAGATAGCACAGATACGCAGTATTTT. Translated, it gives CASSEPPTRTDSTDTQYF.

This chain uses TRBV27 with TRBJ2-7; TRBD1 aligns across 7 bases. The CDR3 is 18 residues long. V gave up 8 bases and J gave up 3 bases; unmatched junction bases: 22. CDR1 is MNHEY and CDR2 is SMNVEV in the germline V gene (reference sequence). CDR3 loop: CASSLSRQGSGYGYEQYF. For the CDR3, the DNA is TGTGCCAGCTCCTTGTCCCGACAGGGCTCGGGCTATGGCTACGAGCAGTACTTC.

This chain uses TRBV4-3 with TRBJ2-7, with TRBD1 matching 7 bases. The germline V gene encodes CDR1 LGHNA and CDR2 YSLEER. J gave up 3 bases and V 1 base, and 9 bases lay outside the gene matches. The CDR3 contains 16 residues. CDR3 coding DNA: TGCGCCAGCAGCCAAGGCCCCGGGACAGACCACTACGAGCAGTACTTC. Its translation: CASSQGPGTDHYEQYF.

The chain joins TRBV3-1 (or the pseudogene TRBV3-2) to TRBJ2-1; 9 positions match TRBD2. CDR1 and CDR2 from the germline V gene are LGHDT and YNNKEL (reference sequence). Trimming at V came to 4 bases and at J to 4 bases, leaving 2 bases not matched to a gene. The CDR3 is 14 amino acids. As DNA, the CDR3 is TGTGCCAGCAGCCGACTAGCGGTTTACAATGAGCAGTTCTTC. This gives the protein CASSRLAVYNEQFF.

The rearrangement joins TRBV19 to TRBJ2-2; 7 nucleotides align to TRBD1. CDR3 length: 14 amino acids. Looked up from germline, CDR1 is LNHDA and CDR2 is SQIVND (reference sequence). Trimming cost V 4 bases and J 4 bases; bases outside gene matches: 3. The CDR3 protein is CASSTGQVTGELFF. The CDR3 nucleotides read TGTGCCAGTAGTACCGGACAGGTCACCGGGGAGCTGTTTTTT.

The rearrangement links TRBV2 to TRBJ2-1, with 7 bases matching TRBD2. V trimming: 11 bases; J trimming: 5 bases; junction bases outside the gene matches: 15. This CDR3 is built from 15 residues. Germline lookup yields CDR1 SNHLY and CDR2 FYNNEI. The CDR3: CAGKSGAGTNNEQFF. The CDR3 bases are TGTGCCGGCAAGAGCGGGGCGGGGACTAACAATGAGCAGTTCTTC.

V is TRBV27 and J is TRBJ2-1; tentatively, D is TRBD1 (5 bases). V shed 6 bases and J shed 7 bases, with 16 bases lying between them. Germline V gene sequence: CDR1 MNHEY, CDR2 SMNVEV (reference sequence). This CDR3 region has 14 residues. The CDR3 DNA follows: TGTGCCAGCAGGAAGGGGCACACAGGTAATGAGCAGTTCTTC. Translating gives CASRKGHTGNEQFF.

The CDR3 here is CASSPGGSGYEQYF. DNA for the CDR3: TGTGCCAGCAGCCCCGGGGGGAGCGGCTACGAGCAGTACTTC. This chain connects TRBV7-6 to TRBJ2-7; 7 bases are shared with TRBD2. The CDR3 extends over 14 amino acids. Germline V gene sequence: CDR1 SGHVS, CDR2 FNYEAQ. The trim removed 5 bases at V and 3 bases at J, leaving 7 bases unmatched.

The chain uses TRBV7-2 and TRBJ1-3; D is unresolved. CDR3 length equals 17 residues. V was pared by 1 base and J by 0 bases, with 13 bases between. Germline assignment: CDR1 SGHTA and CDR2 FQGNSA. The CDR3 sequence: CASSLERAGPSGNTIYF. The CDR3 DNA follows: TGTGCCAGCAGCTTAGAGCGGGCAGGACCCTCTGGAAACACCATATATTTT.

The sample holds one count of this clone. DNA for the CDR3: TGTGCCAGCAGTGAAGTTGAAGGGTTAGGGGCTAATGAAAAACTGTTTTTT. Protein sequence: CASSEVEGLGANEKLFF. This chain links TRBV2 with TRBJ1-4; D perhaps matches TRBD1 (5 bases). V was cut by 1 base and J by 3 bases, with 15 bases left in between. The germline V gene encodes CDR1 SNHLY and CDR2 FYNNEI. CDR3 length equals 17 residues.

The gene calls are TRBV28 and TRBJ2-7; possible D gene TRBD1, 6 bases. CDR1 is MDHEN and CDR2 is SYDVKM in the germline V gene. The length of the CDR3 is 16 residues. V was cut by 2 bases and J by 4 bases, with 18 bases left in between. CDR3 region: CASSLPRRGNWYEQYF. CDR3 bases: TGTGCCAGCAGTTTACCACGTAGGGGGAATTGGTACGAGCAGTACTTC.

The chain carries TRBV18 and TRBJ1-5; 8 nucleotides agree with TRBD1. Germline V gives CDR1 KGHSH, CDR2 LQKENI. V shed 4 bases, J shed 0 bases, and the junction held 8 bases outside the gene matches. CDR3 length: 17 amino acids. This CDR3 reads CASSLGQGRGSNQPQHF. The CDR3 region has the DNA TGTGCCAGCTCACTCGGACAGGGTAGGGGTAGCAATCAGCCCCAGCATTTT. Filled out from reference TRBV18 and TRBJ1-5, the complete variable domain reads NAGVMQNPRHLVRRRGQEARLRCSPMKGHSHVYWYRQLPEEGLKFMVYLQKENIIDESGMPKERFSAEFPKEGPSILRIQQVVRGDSAAYFCASSLGQGRGSNQPQHFGDGTRLSIL.

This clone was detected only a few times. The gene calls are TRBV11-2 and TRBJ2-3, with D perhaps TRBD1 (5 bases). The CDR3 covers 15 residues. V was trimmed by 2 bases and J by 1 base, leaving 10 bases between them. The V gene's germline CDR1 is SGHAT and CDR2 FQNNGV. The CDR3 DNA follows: TGTGCCAGCAGCTTAAGGGGCAAGGGCACAGATACGCAGTATTTT. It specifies CASSLRGKGTDTQYF.

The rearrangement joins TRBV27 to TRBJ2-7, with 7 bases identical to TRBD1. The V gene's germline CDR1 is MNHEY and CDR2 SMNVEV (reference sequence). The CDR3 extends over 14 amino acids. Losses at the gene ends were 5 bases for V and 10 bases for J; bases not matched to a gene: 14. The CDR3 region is CASSPRDRAYGQYF. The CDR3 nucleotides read TGTGCCAGCAGTCCACGAGACAGGGCCTACGGACAGTACTTC.

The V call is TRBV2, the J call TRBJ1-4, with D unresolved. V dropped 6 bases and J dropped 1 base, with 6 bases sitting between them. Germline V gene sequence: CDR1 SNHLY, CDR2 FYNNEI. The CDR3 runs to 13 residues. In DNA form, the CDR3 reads TGTGCCAGCAGGACACAAACTAATGAAAAACTGTTTTTT. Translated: CASRTQTNEKLFF.

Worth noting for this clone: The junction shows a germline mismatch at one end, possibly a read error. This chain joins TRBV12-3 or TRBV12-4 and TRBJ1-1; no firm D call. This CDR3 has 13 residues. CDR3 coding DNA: TGTGCCAGCAGTTTAGGGAGAAAAACGCCCGTCTCGTTT. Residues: CASSLGRKTPVSF.

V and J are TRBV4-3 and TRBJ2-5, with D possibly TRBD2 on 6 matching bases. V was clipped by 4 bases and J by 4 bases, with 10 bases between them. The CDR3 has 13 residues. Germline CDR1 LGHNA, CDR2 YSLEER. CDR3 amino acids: CASSREVGETQYF. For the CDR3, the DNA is TGCGCCAGCAGCCGGGAGGTGGGAGAGACCCAGTACTTC.